The clone carrying this T cell receptor (beta chain) was counted only a few times. Antigen specificity is unknown. This sample was taken from a study of regulatory T cells in long-lasting Graves disease. Noted time point: persistent/refractory GD, antithyroid drugs over 5 years with positive TRAb. PBMCs provided the RNA from which the TCR library was made. Study-wide results and limits: Analysis covered peripheral blood alone, not thyroid tissue. Fewer public clonotypes were shared by new patients (966) than by persistent patients (roughly 2,500).

Sequencing libraries for TCR beta were prepared with iRepertoire HTBI primers and Arm-PCR of CDR3 regions. From the multiplex PCR reads, TCRdb called clonotypes with MiXCR, one entry per CDR3 protein. The sample has hundreds of thousands of distinct CDR3 sequences; about 20% are singletons. The CDR3 consists of 11 residues. Germline V gene data show CDR1 as DFQATT and CDR2 as SNEGSKA (reference sequence). The V gene lost 3 bases and the J gene lost 4 bases, with 4 bases spanning the gap. The V call is TRBV20-1, the J call TRBJ2-1; no firm D call. The clonotype originates from a female donor with Graves disease. Sequencing used peripheral blood mononuclear cells (PBMCs), obtained when the disease was refractory, from a patient treated with antithyroid drugs. The CDR3 loop reads CSAREYNEQFF. CDR3 nucleotides: TGCAGTGCTAGGGAATACAATGAGCAGTTCTTC.